The 21 T cell receptor beta chains presented below share a single source sample, sequenced in a study of shared clonotypes between healthy human individuals. The data were produced by immunoSEQ multiplex PCR, yet TCRdb's version contains in-frame clones alone and is incomplete. The data hold fewer than 850,000 clones, with approximately 79% observed a single time. The specimen sequenced was memory CD4+ T cells sorted from blood. Subset defined: CD45RA-negative fraction. These receptors were collected from a woman aged 25 to 39 in good health.

This chain joins TRBV7-9 and TRBJ1-1; TRBD1 is a possible D gene (5 bases). This CDR3 spans 16 amino acids. CDR1 is SEHNR, CDR2 FQNEAQ, per germline (reference sequence). The V gene lost 1 base and the J gene lost 6 bases, with 18 bases spanning the gap. The CDR3 loop is CASSLESRDSRSEAFF. The CDR3 DNA sequence: TGTGCCAGCAGCTTAGAAAGTAGGGACTCTCGGTCTGAAGCTTTCTTT.

The V and J genes are TRBV5-1 and TRBJ2-2; no clear D gene. CDR1 is SGHRS, CDR2 YFSETQ, per germline. The ends were cut back, 4 bases at V and 7 bases at J, with 11 bases in the middle. This CDR3 spans 13 amino acids. The CDR3 DNA is TGCGCCAGCAGCCTTATCGTCGACGGGGAGCTGTTTTTT. It yields the protein CASSLIVDGELFF.

CDR3: CASSLDREEQYF. CDR3 sequence (DNA): TGTGCCAGCAGTTTGGACAGGGAAGAGCAGTACTTC. The rearrangement links TRBV28 to TRBJ2-7; 8 bases are shared with TRBD1. J lost 7 bases, V lost 3 bases, and 2 bases had no gene match. The CDR3 runs 12 residues. Germline lookup yields CDR1 MDHEN and CDR2 SYDVKM.

This sequence joins TRBV10-3 and TRBJ2-1; 8 bases are a match to TRBD2. V lost 7 bases to trimming and J lost 4 bases; unmatched junction nucleotides: 6. Germline assignment: CDR1 ENHRY and CDR2 SYGVKD. The CDR3 runs 14 residues. The CDR3 DNA reads as TGTGCCATCATGGAGCGGGAGACTTACAATGAGCAGTTCTTC. Translated, it gives CAIMERETYNEQFF.

V usage is TRBV10-2 and J usage is TRBJ2-3, with 7 bases aligning to TRBD2. The CDR3 covers 13 residues. The J segment lost 4 bases and the V segment lost 9 bases, leaving 7 bases of the junction unmatched. From germline, CDR1 is WSHSY and CDR2 SAAADI. CDR3 region: CARGRGVADTQYF. For the CDR3, the DNA is TGCGCCAGGGGTCGGGGGGTAGCAGATACGCAGTATTTT.

V usage is TRBV18 and J usage is TRBJ2-7; 9 bases map to TRBD1. V trimming: 3 bases; J trimming: 7 bases; junction bases outside the gene matches: 10. The CDR3 runs 15 residues. Germline V CDR1 and CDR2: KGHSH, LQKENI. CDR3 DNA: TGTGCCAGCTCACCTCCCCGGACAGGGGCGGGAGAGCAGTACTTC. Translated, it gives CASSPPRTGAGEQYF.

This clone was counted between two and nine times. The chain has TRBV6-1 and TRBJ1-3; D remains ambiguous. From germline, CDR1 is MNHNS and CDR2 SASEGT. The CDR3 is 13 amino acids. Trimming took 6 bases from V and 5 from J, leaving 11 bases between them. CDR3 loop: CASRYLNRNTIYF. CDR3 in DNA: TGTGCCAGCAGGTACCTAAATAGAAACACCATATATTTT.

The gene calls are TRBV6-6 and TRBJ2-7, with a possible D match to TRBD1 (6 bases). The V gene lost 6 bases and the J gene lost 3 bases, with 18 bases spanning the gap. Germline V lookup: CDR1 MNHNY, CDR2 SVGAGI (reference sequence). The CDR3 is made up of 15 amino acids. The CDR3 spells CASRMTGPGVYEQYF. DNA for the CDR3: TGTGCCAGCAGAATGACAGGCCCCGGAGTCTACGAGCAGTACTTC.

V and J are TRBV11-2 and TRBJ2-6; D perhaps matches TRBD1 (5 bases). With 5 bases removed from V and 0 bases from J, the gap between germline ends came to 14 bases. Germline CDR1 and CDR2: SGHAT and FQNNGV. The CDR3 runs to 17 residues. In nucleotides, the CDR3 is TGTGCCAGCAGCACAACAGGCCTCGACTCTGGGGCCAACGTCCTGACTTTC. Its protein product is CASSTTGLDSGANVLTF. Full variable domain (missing parts from reference TRBV11-2 and TRBJ2-6): EAGVAQSPRYKIIEKRQSVAFWCNPISGHATLYWYQQILGQGPKLLIQFQNNGVVDDSQLPKDRFSAERLKGVDSTLKIQPAKLEDSAVYLCASSTTGLDSGANVLTFGAGSRLTVL.

V gene TRBV5-1 combines with J gene TRBJ2-2, with TRBD1 matching 7 bases. Trimming cost V 4 bases and J 2 bases; bases outside gene matches: 14. Germline-derived CDR1 and CDR2 are SGHRS and YFSETQ. The CDR3 covers 18 residues. The CDR3 DNA is TGCGCCAGCAGCAACCCGGGACAGTCTTCGGACAACACCGGGGAGCTGTTTTTT. It yields the protein CASSNPGQSSDNTGELFF.

The chain links TRBV11-2 to TRBJ2-7; D remains ambiguous. The length of the CDR3 is 14 residues. The ends were cut back, 3 bases at V and 3 bases at J, with 12 bases in the middle. Germline CDR1 is SGHAT and CDR2 is FQNNGV. CDR3 residues: CASSLVKSLYEQYF. CDR3 DNA sequence: TGTGCCAGCAGCTTGGTTAAGTCCCTCTACGAGCAGTACTTC. The full variable domain, its missing parts supplied by reference TRBV11-2 and TRBJ2-7, is EAGVAQSPRYKIIEKRQSVAFWCNPISGHATLYWYQQILGQGPKLLIQFQNNGVVDDSQLPKDRFSAERLKGVDSTLKIQPAKLEDSAVYLCASSLVKSLYEQYFGPGTRLTVT.

This clone was picked up a small number of times. This chain connects TRBV11-2 to TRBJ1-4; weak D call: TRBD1 (5 bases). Germline V gene data show CDR1 as SGHAT and CDR2 as FQNNGV. The length of the CDR3 is 15 residues. V was cut by 5 bases and J by 8 bases, with 18 bases left in between. The CDR3, as DNA: TGTGCCAGCAGCCCCCAGGGTGTCTCTGGCGAAAAACTGTTTTTT. Protein sequence: CASSPQGVSGEKLFF. Based on the CDR3 plus reference TRBV11-2 and TRBJ1-4, the full variable domain is EAGVAQSPRYKIIEKRQSVAFWCNPISGHATLYWYQQILGQGPKLLIQFQNNGVVDDSQLPKDRFSAERLKGVDSTLKIQPAKLEDSAVYLCASSPQGVSGEKLFFGSGTQLSVL.

The chain uses TRBV6-1 and TRBJ1-1; D might be TRBD1 (5 bases). Per germline, CDR1 MNHNS and CDR2 SASEGT. Trimming stripped 7 bases from V and 1 base from J, with 13 bases between. The CDR3 is made up of 14 amino acids. The CDR3 protein is CASTKEGSNTEAFF. CDR3 sequence (DNA): TGTGCCAGCACCAAGGAGGGGTCGAACACTGAAGCTTTCTTT.

This sequence joins TRBV7-9 and TRBJ2-1; a possible D gene is TRBD2 (5 bases). This CDR3 comprises 16 residues. Between the trimmed V and J ends, which lost 6 bases and 5 bases, there was a span of 20 bases. Germline CDR1 reads SEHNR; CDR2 reads FQNEAQ (reference sequence). In nucleotides, the CDR3 is TGTGCCAGCAGATCGTGGGGAGCGGCGGATGACAATGAGCAGTTCTTC. Its protein product is CASRSWGAADDNEQFF.

This clone was recorded at least ten times. This chain joins TRBV6-1 and TRBJ2-7; a weak D match, TRBD2 (6 bases). Germline values: CDR1 MNHNS, CDR2 SASEGT. The CDR3 totals 15 residues. The V gene lost 8 bases and the J gene lost 3 bases, with 20 bases spanning the gap. This CDR3 reads CASVKSGTDYYEQYF. CDR3 DNA: TGTGCCAGCGTCAAATCCGGGACTGACTACTACGAGCAGTACTTC.

The chain joins TRBV5-1 to TRBJ2-1, with a possible D match to TRBD2 (6 bases). In germline, CDR1 is SGHRS, CDR2 YFSETQ. The ends were cut back, 3 bases at V and 3 bases at J, with 13 bases in the middle. The length of the CDR3 is 15 residues. CDR3 amino acids: CASSSGLLSYNEQFF. The DNA of the CDR3 is TGCGCCAGCAGCTCCGGACTACTTAGCTACAATGAGCAGTTCTTC.

The V and J genes are TRBV21-1 and TRBJ2-1; the table's TRBD2 call for D was not verified on the DNA. TRBV21-1 is shown as a pseudogene. The CDR3 length is 23 residues. The CDR3 loop reads CASSKEEAPGGKFRDGTEDEQFF. As DNA, the CDR3 is TGTGCCAGCAGCAAAGAAGAGGCGCCAGGTGGGAAATTTCGGGACGGGACTGAAGATGAGCAGTTCTTC.

The V gene is TRBV5-1, the J gene TRBJ2-3; 11 bases line up with TRBD2. V trimming: 2 bases; J trimming: 4 bases; junction bases outside the gene matches: 12. The CDR3 totals 18 residues. CDR1 and CDR2 (germline): SGHRS, YFSETQ. CDR3 loop: CASSFLGLAGGSADTQYF. The DNA of the CDR3 is TGCGCCAGCAGCTTTCTAGGGCTAGCGGGAGGATCCGCAGATACGCAGTATTTT.

Points on this clone: Other DNA variants within this sample encode the same CDR3. The V call is TRBV18, the J call TRBJ1-4, with TRBD1 matching 9 bases. This CDR3 has 14 residues. Per germline, CDR1 KGHSH and CDR2 LQKENI. The J segment lost 4 bases and the V segment lost 3 bases, leaving 0 bases of the junction unmatched. For the CDR3, the DNA is TGTGCCAGCTCACCGGGACAGGGTAATGAAAAACTGTTTTTT. It codes for CASSPGQGNEKLFF.

The V and J genes are TRBV5-5 and TRBJ1-2; D remains ambiguous. The CDR3 runs 13 residues. The germline V and J ends were trimmed by 2 bases and 3 bases, with 8 bases remaining between them. The V gene's germline CDR1 is SGHKS and CDR2 YYEKEE (reference sequence). The CDR3 DNA reads as TGTGCCAGCAGCTTATCCCCGGACTATGGCTACACCTTC. Residues: CASSLSPDYGYTF.

The V gene is TRBV7-8, the J gene TRBJ2-2, with D perhaps matching TRBD2 (6 bases). The CDR3 is 13 residues long. Trimming shortened V by 5 bases and J by 6 bases, and 10 bases separated the two germline ends. Germline V CDR1 and CDR2: SGHVS, FQNEAQ. The CDR3 reads CASSPRGSGELFF. The CDR3 bases are TGTGCCAGCAGCCCACGGGGGTCCGGGGAGCTGTTTTTT.